Listed below are T cell receptor beta chains from one sample, sequenced in a study of T-cell memory formation after mild COVID-19. TCRdb redid the calling of the 5' RACE reads with MiXCR, one entry per CDR3 protein. The sample comprises about 410,000 distinct CDR3 sequences, roughly a quarter of which are singletons, and about 12% rests with the top ten. The sample taken for sequencing was PBMCs or a T cell subset sorted from them (not recorded which). Receptors originate from an adult woman who had mild COVID-19 (a few samples of this study predate the infection). Cell type and time point are not known. Both conserved end residues are part of each CDR3. The D gene is left open where the match is weak. Expanded clones get a size class; other rows say once, few or many, or leave the size out.

v_call	cdr3_length	d_call	clone_size	j_call	cdr3_nt	cdr3_aa
TRBV5-1	17	TRBD1	few	TRBJ1-2	TGCGCCAGCAGCCCCCAACCGTGGGCAGACAGGGCTTATGGCTACACCTTC	CASSPQPWADRAYGYTF
TRBV24-1	13	NA	few	TRBJ2-5	TGTGCCACCAGTGATAATAGCCAAGAGACCCAGTACTTC	CATSDNSQETQYF
TRBV12-3/TRBV12-4	13	TRBD1	few	TRBJ2-7	TGTGCCAGCGCCTCCGGGACAGCCTACGAGCAGTACTTC	CASASGTAYEQYF
TRBV3-1	15	TRBD1	NA	TRBJ2-2	TGTGCCAGCAGCCAATGGGACAGGAACACCGGGGAGCTGTTTTTT	CASSQWDRNTGELFF
TRBV7-3	18	TRBD1	NA	TRBJ2-1	TGTGCCAGCAGCTTAACGCTCCCTGGACAGGGTCAGCACAATGAGCAGTTCTTC	CASSLTLPGQGQHNEQFF
TRBV6-1	14	NA	few	TRBJ1-1	TGTGCCAGCAGCGTAACAGGGTTGAACACTGAAGCTTTCTTT	CASSVTGLNTEAFF
TRBV6-5	12	NA	NA	TRBJ2-1	TGTGCCAGCAGAACACGGGTGAATGAGCAGTTCTTC	CASRTRVNEQFF
TRBV4-1	14	NA	NA	TRBJ1-3	TGCGCCAGCAGCCTTATCAGCTCTGGAAACACCATATATTTT	CASSLISSGNTIYF
TRBV6-5	14	NA	NA	TRBJ1-4	TGTGCCAGCAGAACAGGCGGGACTAATGAAAAACTGTTTTTT	CASRTGGTNEKLFF
TRBV12-3/TRBV12-4	14	TRBD1	once	TRBJ2-3	TGTGCCAGCAGATTGACAGGGGCAGGAGATACGCAGTATTTT	CASRLTGAGDTQYF
TRBV24-1	16	NA	many	TRBJ2-7	TGTGCCACCAGTGACCGTCCGACAACCGGGGGCCACGAGCAGTACTTC	CATSDRPTTGGHEQYF
TRBV7-8	15	NA	NA	TRBJ1-2	TGTGCCAGCAGCTTAGTATCGGGGGGGTCTTATGGCTACACCTTC	CASSLVSGGSYGYTF
TRBV20-1	14	TRBD2	NA	TRBJ2-1	TGCAGTGCTAGTCGTCTAGCGGGAGGGAATGAGCAGTTCTTC	CSASRLAGGNEQFF
TRBV19	14	NA	NA	TRBJ2-7	TGTGCCAGCGAAACAGGGAAGGGAACCTACGAGCAGTACTTC	CASETGKGTYEQYF
TRBV7-8	12	TRBD2	NA	TRBJ2-1	TGTGCCAGCTTCCGGGGGGGATATGAGCAGTTCTTC	CASFRGGYEQFF
TRBV7-2	15	NA	NA	TRBJ2-7	TGTGCCAGCAGCTTCGGCCACCGGAGCTCCTACGAGCAGTACTTC	CASSFGHRSSYEQYF
TRBV24-1	17	TRBD1	NA	TRBJ2-1	TGTGCCACCAGTGATTTGCGCGGGACAGGGAAGGTCGATGAGCAGTTCTTC	CATSDLRGTGKVDEQFF
TRBV5-4	16	TRBD2	NA	TRBJ2-3	TGTGCCAGCAGCTTGGCGGTGCGGGGGGTCACAGATACGCAGTATTTT	CASSLAVRGVTDTQYF
TRBV25-1	14	TRBD2	few	TRBJ2-1	TGTGCCAGCAGTGATGGTGCGGGAGGGAATGAGCAGTTCTTC	CASSDGAGGNEQFF
TRBV4-1	16	TRBD1	NA	TRBJ1-4	TGCGCCAGCAGCCAAGATGTGACAGGGGTTAATGAAAAACTGTTTTTT	CASSQDVTGVNEKLFF
TRBV5-6	15	NA	NA	TRBJ2-6	TGTGCCAGCAGCGGAGTCGGCTCTGGGGCCAACGTCCTGACTTTC	CASSGVGSGANVLTF
TRBV25-1	11	TRBD1	NA	TRBJ1-2	TGTGCCAGCAGTGCGGGACAGCACTACACCTTC	CASSAGQHYTF
TRBV5-4	15	NA	NA	TRBJ2-5	TGTGCCAGCAGCTTGAGCGCGGGGTACCAAGAGACCCAGTACTTC	CASSLSAGYQETQYF
TRBV19	17	NA	NA	TRBJ2-1	TGTGCCAGTAGTATATTTGGGACCGCACCCAACTACAATGAGCAGTTCTTC	CASSIFGTAPNYNEQFF
TRBV12-5	15	TRBD1	NA	TRBJ2-7	TGTGCTAGTGCCGGACAGGGTATTGTCCCCTACGAGCAGTACTTC	CASAGQGIVPYEQYF
TRBV4-1	15	TRBD1	NA	TRBJ1-6	TGCGCCAGCAGCCAAGATCGCAGGGGGGATTCACCCCTCCACTTT	CASSQDRRGDSPLHF
TRBV27	13	NA	NA	TRBJ2-4	TGTGCCAGCAGTTTGGGGGGCGGGGCAGACAAGTACTTC	CASSLGGGADKYF
TRBV19	15	NA	NA	TRBJ1-5	TGTGCCAGTAGTATAGATCAGGGGCCAGATCAGCCCCAGCATTTT	CASSIDQGPDQPQHF
TRBV30	11	NA	NA	TRBJ1-2	TGTGCCTGGAGCCCTTTGGGGGGCTACACCTTC	CAWSPLGGYTF
TRBV24-1	15	TRBD1	few	TRBJ2-1	TGTGCCACCAGTGATTTTAGGACAGGTTACAATGAGCAGTTCTTC	CATSDFRTGYNEQFF
TRBV12-3/TRBV12-4	12	NA	NA	TRBJ1-5	TGTGCCAGCAGACTCTATTCGGGGCCCCAGCATTTT	CASRLYSGPQHF
TRBV30	14	NA	few	TRBJ2-3	TGTGCCTGGAGTGTAACGGGCGGCACAGATACGCAGTATTTT	CAWSVTGGTDTQYF
TRBV6-5	15	TRBD2	NA	TRBJ2-5	TGTGCCAGCAGTTACGCTAGCGGGAGGGGAGAGACCCAGTACTTC	CASSYASGRGETQYF
TRBV5-4	15	NA	NA	TRBJ2-3	TGTGCCAGCTCCCGTCCTGGAAGTCCGCCAGATACGCAGTATTTT	CASSRPGSPPDTQYF
TRBV6-4	15	TRBD1	NA	TRBJ1-2	TGTGCCAGCAGTGACGCCGGGGACAGAGGCTATGGCTACACCTTC	CASSDAGDRGYGYTF
TRBV7-7	16	TRBD2	few	TRBJ2-5	TGTGCTAGCAGCTCGGGACTAGCGGGAGTTTCGGAGACCCAGTACTTC	CASSSGLAGVSETQYF
TRBV7-2	13	NA	few	TRBJ2-3	TGTGCCAGCAGCTTACTTACCCCAGATACGCAGTATTTT	CASSLLTPDTQYF
TRBV15	15	NA	NA	TRBJ2-3	TGTGCCACCAGCAGAGGGGGGTCGCTAGCAGATACGCAGTATTTT	CATSRGGSLADTQYF
TRBV6-5	15	NA	few	TRBJ2-1	TGTGCCAGCAGTTATCTTAGAGGAGGGGGCGGTGAGCAGTTCTTC	CASSYLRGGGGEQFF
TRBV30	13	TRBD1	few	TRBJ2-7	TGTGCCTGGACCCGGGACAGGGGGTACGAGCAGTACTTC	CAWTRDRGYEQYF
TRBV7-9	15	TRBD1	NA	TRBJ1-1	TGTGCCAGCAGCCCCCAAGGGACAGCTAACACTGAAGCTTTCTTT	CASSPQGTANTEAFF
TRBV5-6	14	NA	few	TRBJ2-2	TGTGCCAGCAGCTTACTAGGACAGTCCGGGGAGCTGTTTTTT	CASSLLGQSGELFF
TRBV5-1	15	TRBD1	many	TRBJ2-1	TGCGCCAGCAGCGGGGGACAGGGCTCCTACAATGAGCAGTTCTTC	CASSGGQGSYNEQFF
TRBV11-2	14	NA	few	TRBJ2-5	TGTGCCAGCAGCCCCTTCCGGGACCCCAAGACCCAGTACTTC	CASSPFRDPKTQYF
TRBV9	15	TRBD2	NA	TRBJ2-7	TGTGCCAGCAGCGTAGAGGGTAGCGGGACCTACGAGCAGTACTTC	CASSVEGSGTYEQYF
TRBV6-2/TRBV6-3	17	NA	few	TRBJ1-5	TGTGCCAGCAGAGGATATACGGGCGGCCGCAGCAATCAGCCCCAGCATTTT	CASRGYTGGRSNQPQHF
TRBV11-2	16	NA	NA	TRBJ2-3	TGTGCCAGCAGCTTAGATGTGACTATAAGCACAGATACGCAGTATTTT	CASSLDVTISTDTQYF
TRBV10-1	20	TRBD1	NA	TRBJ2-1	TGCGCCAGCAGTGAGCCCGGGGACAGGGGCCGAGCTGCCCGAAACAATGAGCAGTTCTTC	CASSEPGDRGRAARNNEQFF
TRBV3-1	15	TRBD2	NA	TRBJ2-5	TGTGCCAGCAGCCAAGGAGGGACTAGCGGGAGCCCGCAGTACTTC	CASSQGGTSGSPQYF
TRBV7-9	17	NA	NA	TRBJ2-1	TGTGCCAGCAGCTTTTCCGGCAGGAGAGGGGGTTACAATGAGCAGTTCTTC	CASSFSGRRGGYNEQFF
TRBV20-1	16	TRBD1	NA	TRBJ1-3	TGCAGTGCTAGATATGGGACAGGGTCCTCTGGAAACACCATATATTTT	CSARYGTGSSGNTIYF
TRBV5-4	16	NA	NA	TRBJ2-6	TGTGCCAGCAGTTCGACAGCCTTCTCTGGGGCCAACGTCCTGACTTTC	CASSSTAFSGANVLTF
TRBV24-1	16	NA	NA	TRBJ1-3	TGTGCCACCAGTGACCCTGACGGTCGTTCTGGAAACACCATATATTTT	CATSDPDGRSGNTIYF
TRBV29-1	15	NA	few	TRBJ2-7	TGCAGCGTTGAAGGAGGGAGCCAAACTTTCTACGAGCAGTACTTC	CSVEGGSQTFYEQYF
TRBV2	13	NA	few	TRBJ1-1	TGTGCCAGCAAGGGACGTTGGAACACTGAAGCTTTCTTT	CASKGRWNTEAFF